The T cell receptor beta chain under discussion was sequenced for a study of blood T cell repertoires in COVID-19. Study background: Samples representing acute and convalescent COVID-19 were sourced from the United States, Italy and Spain.

Per the germline V gene, CDR1 is SGDLS and CDR2 is YYNGEE. With V trimmed by 3 bases and J by 2 bases, 5 bases remained unmatched. The CDR3 is 17 amino acids. The assay was immunoSEQ multiplex PCR, and TCRdb's table has in-frame clones only and misses some. The sample lists 150,000 to 200,000 clones; more than 75% were seen once. The sample comprised peripheral blood. This sequence was found in a man aged 35 to 55 with active or convalescent COVID-19. The V call is TRBV9, the J call TRBJ2-3; 14 positions agree with TRBD2. The CDR3 sequence: CASSGLAGGPVTDTQYF. The CDR3 DNA reads TGTGCCAGCAGCGGACTAGCGGGAGGGCCTGTCACAGATACGCAGTATTTT.